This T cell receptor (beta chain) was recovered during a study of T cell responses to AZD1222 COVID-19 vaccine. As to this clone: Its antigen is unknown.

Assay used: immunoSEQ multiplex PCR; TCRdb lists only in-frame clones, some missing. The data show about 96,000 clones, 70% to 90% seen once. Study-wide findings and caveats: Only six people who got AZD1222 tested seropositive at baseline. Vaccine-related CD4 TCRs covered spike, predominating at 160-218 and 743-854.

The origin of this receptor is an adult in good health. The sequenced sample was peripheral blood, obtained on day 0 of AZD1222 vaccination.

Here the CDR3 reads CASSGTPNSGNTIYF. The CDR3 DNA follows: TGCGCCAGCAGCGGGACGCCAAACTCTGGAAACACCATATATTTT. The chain combines TRBV5-1 with TRBJ1-3; D is possibly TRBD1 (5 bases). This CDR3 comprises 15 residues. Looked up from germline, CDR1 is SGHRS and CDR2 is YFSETQ. Trimming took 4 bases from V and 0 from J, leaving 11 bases between them.